Presented here are 7 T cell receptor beta chains from one specimen sequenced in a study of cytomegalovirus exposure and HLA in healthy donors. It was with 60 Vbeta and 13 Jbeta primers that the PCR ran. TCRdb's copy holds only in-frame clones and misses some; the assay was immunoSEQ multiplex PCR. The sample holds around 120,000 clones, about 83% seen once. Sequencing used PBMCs. The receptors originated from a woman in her 40s in good health and CMV-seropositive.

The chain employs TRBV10-2 and TRBJ1-1; D may be TRBD1 (6 bases). Germline CDR1 and CDR2: WSHSY and SAAADI. Trimming took 6 bases from V and 1 from J, leaving 18 bases between them. The CDR3 has 16 residues. The CDR3 nucleotides are TGCGCCAGCAGGGAAGGGGGGGTAGGTGGGAACACTGAAGCTTTCTTT. Translation: CASREGGVGGNTEAFF.

V is TRBV29-1 and J is TRBJ2-3; the match to TRBD2 covers 7 bases. Per the germline V gene, CDR1 is SQVTM and CDR2 is ANQGSEA. This CDR3 is 19 amino acids long. V was pared by 0 bases and J by 2 bases, with 17 bases of the junction left unmatched. CDR3 region: CSVEDPGRERPWDTDTQYF. CDR3 bases: TGCAGCGTTGAAGATCCGGGGCGGGAGAGACCCTGGGACACAGATACGCAGTATTTT.

The genes are TRBV19 and TRBJ1-5, with TRBD1 identical over 7 bases. V shed 5 bases and J 9 bases; nucleotides not matched to a gene: 16. This CDR3 is built from 16 residues. The germline gives CDR1 LNHDA, CDR2 SQIVND (reference sequence). The CDR3 sequence: CASSPTTTRGTMPQHF. CDR3 sequence (DNA): TGTGCCAGTAGTCCCACCACGACCAGGGGGACCATGCCCCAGCATTTT. Full variable domain (rest looked up from reference TRBV19 and TRBJ1-5): DGGITQSPKYLFRKEGQNVTLSCEQNLNHDAMYWYRQDPGQGLRLIYYSQIVNDFQKGDIAEGYSVSREKKESFPLTVTSAQKNPTAFYLCASSPTTTRGTMPQHFGDGTRLSIL.

This rearrangement joins TRBV5-1 to TRBJ2-2; 7 bases are shared with TRBD1. This CDR3 comprises 16 residues. CDR1 SGHRS and CDR2 YFSETQ come from the germline V gene. Germline trimming cut 4 bases from V and 4 bases from J; bases unmatched to any gene: 10. The CDR3 sequence is CASSTRQGSSTGELFF. The CDR3 region has the DNA TGCGCCAGCAGCACCAGACAGGGATCGAGCACCGGGGAGCTGTTTTTT.

V and J are TRBV6-5 and TRBJ1-2; the match to TRBD1 covers 11 bases. This CDR3 has 15 residues. J lost 6 bases, V lost 2 bases, and 5 bases had no gene match. CDR1 is MNHEY, CDR2 SVGAGI, per germline. CDR3 in amino acids: CASSYPGQGADGYTF. The CDR3 nucleotides read TGTGCCAGCAGTTACCCCGGACAGGGGGCGGATGGCTACACCTTC.

The chain couples TRBV9 to TRBJ1-1; D perhaps matches TRBD1 (6 bases). Germline CDR1 and CDR2: SGDLS and YYNGEE. V lost 0 bases to trimming and J lost 1 base, with 10 bases between them. The CDR3 runs to 15 residues. CDR3 DNA: TGTGCCAGCAGCGTAGGGGTAGGGGGGAACACTGAAGCTTTCTTT. Residues: CASSVGVGGNTEAFF.

A single count supports this clone. The chain uses TRBV19 and TRBJ2-7, with a weak D call TRBD1 (6 bases). V shed 6 bases and J shed 0 bases, with 9 bases lying between them. The germline CDR1 and CDR2 sequences are LNHDA and SQIVND (reference sequence). The CDR3 runs 13 residues. The CDR3 coding sequence is TGTGCCAGTAGGCTGACAGGCTCCTACGAGCAGTACTTC. Protein product: CASRLTGSYEQYF.